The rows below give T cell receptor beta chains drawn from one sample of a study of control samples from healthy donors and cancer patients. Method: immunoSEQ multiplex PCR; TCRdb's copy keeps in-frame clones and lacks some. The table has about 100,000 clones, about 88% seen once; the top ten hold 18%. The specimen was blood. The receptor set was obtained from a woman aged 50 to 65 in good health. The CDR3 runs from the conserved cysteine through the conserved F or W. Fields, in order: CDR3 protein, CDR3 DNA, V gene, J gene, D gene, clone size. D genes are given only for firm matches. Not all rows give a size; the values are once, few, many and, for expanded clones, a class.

CDR3 protein: CASSVGVQGTEAFF
CDR3 DNA: TGTGCCAGCAGCGTAGGAGTTCAGGGGACTGAAGCTTTCTTT
V gene: TRBV9
J gene: TRBJ1-1
D gene: NA
clone size: NA

CDR3 protein: CASSVSAGLKGQYF
CDR3 DNA: TGTGCCAGCAGCGTCTCAGCGGGGCTAAAGGGGCAGTATTTT
V gene: TRBV11-1
J gene: TRBJ2-3
D gene: TRBD2
clone size: NA

CDR3 protein: CATSDPGRDSGNTIYF
CDR3 DNA: TGTGCCACCAGTGATCCCGGACGGGACTCTGGAAACACCATATATTTT
V gene: TRBV24-1
J gene: TRBJ1-3
D gene: NA
clone size: NA

CDR3 protein: CASSQDLNRAYEQYF
CDR3 DNA: TGTGCCAGCAGCCAAGATCTGAACAGAGCCTACGAGCAGTACTTC
V gene: TRBV3-1/TRBV3-2
J gene: TRBJ2-7
D gene: NA
clone size: NA

CDR3 protein: CASSLIDRVYEQYF
CDR3 DNA: TGTGCCAGCAGCTTAATCGACAGGGTCTACGAGCAGTACTTC
V gene: TRBV7-9
J gene: TRBJ2-7
D gene: TRBD1
clone size: once

CDR3 protein: CASSIRGVNQPQHF
CDR3 DNA: TGTGCCAGTAGTATCAGGGGCGTAAATCAGCCCCAGCATTTT
V gene: TRBV19
J gene: TRBJ1-5
D gene: NA
clone size: NA

CDR3 protein: CASRLTAYNEQFF
CDR3 DNA: TGTGCCAGTAGATTGACTGCTTACAATGAGCAGTTCTTC
V gene: TRBV19
J gene: TRBJ2-1
D gene: NA
clone size: NA

CDR3 protein: CASSSTAGYYGYTF
CDR3 DNA: TGTGCCAGCAGCTCCACTGCAGGGTACTATGGCTACACCTTC
V gene: TRBV7-9
J gene: TRBJ1-2
D gene: NA
clone size: NA

CDR3 protein: CASSVGRGQNTGELFF
CDR3 DNA: TGTGCCAGCAGCGTTGGGAGAGGACAGAACACCGGGGAGCTGTTTTTT
V gene: TRBV9
J gene: TRBJ2-2
D gene: NA
clone size: NA

CDR3 protein: CASSLDSMNTEAFF
CDR3 DNA: TGTGCCAGTAGTCTTGACAGCATGAACACTGAAGCTTTCTTT
V gene: TRBV19
J gene: TRBJ1-1
D gene: NA
clone size: NA

CDR3 protein: CASSLGGGISGNEQFF
CDR3 DNA: TGTGCCAGCAGCTTAGGAGGTGGGATCTCCGGCAATGAGCAGTTCTTC
V gene: TRBV11-2
J gene: TRBJ2-1
D gene: NA
clone size: NA

CDR3 protein: CASSLKPGQAKNTEAFF
CDR3 DNA: TGTGCCAGCAGCTTAAAACCGGGACAGGCGAAAAACACTGAAGCTTTCTTT
V gene: TRBV7-9
J gene: TRBJ1-1
D gene: TRBD1
clone size: once

CDR3 protein: CASSHPGQGGCEAFF
CDR3 DNA: TGCGCCAGCAGTCACCCGGGACAGGGGGGGTGTGAAGCTTTCTTT
V gene: TRBV23-1
J gene: TRBJ1-1
D gene: TRBD1
clone size: few

CDR3 protein: CASSHPQRGAHEQFF
CDR3 DNA: TGCGCCAGCAGCCACCCCCAGCGGGGGGCGCATGAGCAGTTCTTC
V gene: TRBV4-1
J gene: TRBJ2-1
D gene: TRBD2
clone size: NA

CDR3 protein: CASHGRDDLGTEAFF
CDR3 DNA: TGTGCCAGCCATGGGCGGGATGACTTAGGCACTGAAGCTTTCTTT
V gene: TRBV18
J gene: TRBJ1-1
D gene: NA
clone size: once

CDR3 protein: CASRLHGANTEAFF
CDR3 DNA: TGTGCCAGCAGACTCCACGGGGCGAACACTGAAGCTTTCTTT
V gene: TRBV27
J gene: TRBJ1-1
D gene: NA
clone size: NA

CDR3 protein: CASSEMWGNTEAFF
CDR3 DNA: TGTGCCAGCAGTGAGATGTGGGGGAACACTGAAGCTTTCTTT
V gene: TRBV2
J gene: TRBJ1-1
D gene: NA
clone size: NA

CDR3 protein: CASSPIENTEAFF
CDR3 DNA: TGTGCCAGCTCACCAATTGAGAACACTGAAGCTTTCTTT
V gene: TRBV18
J gene: TRBJ1-1
D gene: NA
clone size: NA

CDR3 protein: CASSSGELGPPQFF
CDR3 DNA: TGTGCCAGCAGCTCGGGGGAATTAGGCCCCCCCCAGTTCTTC
V gene: TRBV5-6
J gene: TRBJ2-1
D gene: NA
clone size: NA

CDR3 protein: CASSLATSGGTPYNEQFF
CDR3 DNA: TGTGCCAGCAGCCTCGCGACTAGCGGGGGGACCCCCTACAATGAGCAGTTCTTC
V gene: TRBV11-3
J gene: TRBJ2-1
D gene: TRBD2
clone size: NA

CDR3 protein: CASSQHHPSTGEDEKLFF
CDR3 DNA: TGCGCCAGCAGCCAACATCATCCAAGTACAGGGGAGGATGAAAAACTGTTTTTT
V gene: TRBV4-1
J gene: TRBJ1-4
D gene: TRBD1
clone size: NA

CDR3 protein: CASSGRGETQYF
CDR3 DNA: TGTGCCAGTAGCGGGAGAGGAGAGACCCAGTACTTC
V gene: TRBV19
J gene: TRBJ2-5
D gene: NA
clone size: NA

CDR3 protein: CATSDLRDRDGEQFF
CDR3 DNA: TGTGCCACCAGTGACCTCCGGGACAGGGACGGTGAGCAGTTCTTC
V gene: TRBV24-1
J gene: TRBJ2-1
D gene: TRBD1
clone size: NA

CDR3 protein: CASSEPTGGATEAFF
CDR3 DNA: TGTGCCAGCAGTGAACCGACAGGGGGCGCGACTGAAGCTTTCTTT
V gene: TRBV6-1
J gene: TRBJ1-1
D gene: TRBD1
clone size: NA

CDR3 protein: CSVRSPRDTDTQYF
CDR3 DNA: TGCAGCGTACGCTCCCCCCGGGACACAGATACGCAGTATTTT
V gene: TRBV29-1
J gene: TRBJ2-3
D gene: NA
clone size: NA

CDR3 protein: CASSLLRSYGYTF
CDR3 DNA: TGTGCCAGCAGTTTATTGAGGAGCTATGGCTACACCTTC
V gene: TRBV12-3/TRBV12-4
J gene: TRBJ1-2
D gene: NA
clone size: NA

CDR3 protein: CASSTNGVSDTDTQYF
CDR3 DNA: TGTGCCAGCAGCACTAACGGGGTTTCCGACACAGATACGCAGTATTTT
V gene: TRBV9
J gene: TRBJ2-3
D gene: NA
clone size: NA

CDR3 protein: CASSLSHGGDTQYF
CDR3 DNA: TGCGCCAGCAGCTTGAGTCATGGGGGAGATACGCAGTATTTT
V gene: TRBV5-1
J gene: TRBJ2-3
D gene: NA
clone size: NA

CDR3 protein: CASSPSQGEQPQHF
CDR3 DNA: TGCGCCAGCAGCCCCAGCCAGGGGGAACAGCCCCAGCATTTT
V gene: TRBV5-1
J gene: TRBJ1-5
D gene: TRBD1
clone size: NA

CDR3 protein: CASSQDDMNTEAFF
CDR3 DNA: TGCGCCAGCAGCCAAGATGACATGAACACTGAAGCTTTCTTT
V gene: TRBV4-1
J gene: TRBJ1-1
D gene: NA
clone size: NA

CDR3 protein: CASSWTGQENEQYF
CDR3 DNA: TGTGCCAGCAGCTGGACAGGGCAGGAAAACGAGCAGTACTTC
V gene: TRBV25-1
J gene: TRBJ2-7
D gene: TRBD1
clone size: few

CDR3 protein: CASRQGRSRGVVDEKLFF
CDR3 DNA: TGTGCCAGCAGACAAGGGAGGTCGCGGGGGGTCGTCGATGAAAAACTGTTTTTT
V gene: TRBV7-3
J gene: TRBJ1-4
D gene: NA
clone size: NA

CDR3 protein: CASSSPAGLGIQYF
CDR3 DNA: TGTGCCAGCAGCTCCCCGGCTGGGTTGGGCATTCAGTACTTC
V gene: TRBV11-3
J gene: TRBJ2-4
D gene: NA
clone size: NA

CDR3 protein: CASSFRQGRANEKLFF
CDR3 DNA: TGTGCCAGCAGCTTCCGACAAGGGAGGGCTAATGAAAAACTGTTTTTT
V gene: TRBV7-9
J gene: TRBJ1-4
D gene: NA
clone size: NA

CDR3 protein: CASSMNSRDGELFF
CDR3 DNA: TGCGCCAGCAGCATGAATTCGAGGGACGGGGAGCTGTTTTTT
V gene: TRBV5-1
J gene: TRBJ2-2
D gene: NA
clone size: once

CDR3 protein: CASSLARQSYEQYF
CDR3 DNA: TGCGCCAGCAGCTTGGCGAGACAGTCCTACGAGCAGTACTTC
V gene: TRBV5-1
J gene: TRBJ2-7
D gene: NA
clone size: NA

CDR3 protein: CASRRDANYGYTF
CDR3 DNA: TGTGCCAGCCGGAGGGATGCTAACTATGGCTACACCTTC
V gene: TRBV11-1
J gene: TRBJ1-2
D gene: NA
clone size: NA

CDR3 protein: CAWQRLAGGIEQFF
CDR3 DNA: TGTGCCTGGCAAAGACTAGCGGGGGGGATTGAGCAGTTCTTC
V gene: TRBV30
J gene: TRBJ2-1
D gene: TRBD2
clone size: NA

CDR3 protein: CATGGTVATEAFF
CDR3 DNA: TGTGCCACGGGAGGGACGGTAGCGACAGAAGCTTTCTTT
V gene: TRBV19
J gene: TRBJ1-1
D gene: NA
clone size: NA

CDR3 protein: CASSLSSAPDTQYF
CDR3 DNA: TGTGCCAGCAGCTTATCGAGTGCACCAGATACGCAGTATTTT
V gene: TRBV7-6
J gene: TRBJ2-3
D gene: NA
clone size: NA

CDR3 protein: CASSVTGNTEAFF
CDR3 DNA: TGTGCCAGCAGCGTTACAGGGAACACTGAAGCTTTCTTT
V gene: TRBV9
J gene: TRBJ1-1
D gene: NA
clone size: NA

CDR3 protein: CASSQSPSSYNSPLHF
CDR3 DNA: TGTGCCAGCTCACAATCGCCGAGCTCCTATAATTCACCCCTCCACTTT
V gene: TRBV18
J gene: TRBJ1-6
D gene: NA
clone size: NA

CDR3 protein: CASSYNRVGNQPQHF
CDR3 DNA: TGTGCCAGCAGTTACAACAGGGTTGGCAATCAGCCCCAGCATTTT
V gene: TRBV6-2/TRBV6-3
J gene: TRBJ1-5
D gene: NA
clone size: NA

CDR3 protein: CASSLRNGVAETQYF
CDR3 DNA: TGTGCCAGCAGCTTAAGGAATGGGGTAGCAGAGACCCAGTACTTC
V gene: TRBV7-9
J gene: TRBJ2-5
D gene: NA
clone size: NA

CDR3 protein: CASSPRDRGPSGELFF
CDR3 DNA: TGTGCCAGCAGCCCCCGGGACAGGGGCCCCTCCGGGGAGCTGTTTTTT
V gene: TRBV3-1/TRBV3-2
J gene: TRBJ2-2
D gene: TRBD1
clone size: few

CDR3 protein: CASGPNGNSPLHF
CDR3 DNA: TGTGCCAGCGGGCCCAATGGAAATTCACCCCTCCACTTT
V gene: TRBV27
J gene: TRBJ1-6
D gene: NA
clone size: NA

CDR3 protein: CASSQVGARLNTEAFF
CDR3 DNA: TGCGCCAGCAGCCAAGTGGGGGCCAGGCTGAACACTGAAGCTTTCTTT
V gene: TRBV4-1
J gene: TRBJ1-1
D gene: NA
clone size: NA

CDR3 protein: CASSEWGLEGYTF
CDR3 DNA: TGTGCCAGCAGTGAATGGGGGCTCGAGGGCTACACCTTC
V gene: TRBV25-1
J gene: TRBJ1-2
D gene: NA
clone size: once

CDR3 protein: CASSIGTPGRYGYTF
CDR3 DNA: TGTGCCAGTAGTATAGGAACGCCGGGACGCTATGGCTACACCTTC
V gene: TRBV19
J gene: TRBJ1-2
D gene: NA
clone size: NA

CDR3 protein: CASSGNSNQPQHF
CDR3 DNA: TGTGCCAGCAGTGGGAACAGCAATCAGCCCCAGCATTTT
V gene: TRBV12-3/TRBV12-4
J gene: TRBJ1-5
D gene: NA
clone size: NA

CDR3 protein: CAWSSRGARFYGYTF
CDR3 DNA: TGTGCCTGGAGCAGCCGAGGGGCGAGGTTCTATGGCTACACCTTC
V gene: TRBV30
J gene: TRBJ1-2
D gene: NA
clone size: NA

CDR3 protein: CASSLGNDREGQPQHF
CDR3 DNA: TGTGCCAGCAGCTTGGGGAACGACAGGGAAGGTCAGCCCCAGCATTTT
V gene: TRBV11-2
J gene: TRBJ1-5
D gene: TRBD1
clone size: NA

CDR3 protein: CASSYSKAGAYNEQFF
CDR3 DNA: TGTGCCAGCAGTTACTCGAAGGCAGGGGCCTACAATGAGCAGTTCTTC
V gene: TRBV6-5
J gene: TRBJ2-1
D gene: NA
clone size: NA

CDR3 protein: CARSGTPYNEQFF
CDR3 DNA: TGTGCCAGGTCAGGGACGCCCTACAATGAGCAGTTCTTC
V gene: TRBV7-2
J gene: TRBJ2-1
D gene: NA
clone size: NA

CDR3 protein: CASSVKTDSEAFF
CDR3 DNA: TGCGCCAGCAGTGTAAAGACAGACTCTGAAGCTTTCTTT
V gene: TRBV10-2
J gene: TRBJ1-1
D gene: NA
clone size: NA

CDR3 protein: CASSLASAFYGYTF
CDR3 DNA: TGTGCCAGCAGCTTGGCCTCGGCTTTCTATGGCTACACCTTC
V gene: TRBV5-6
J gene: TRBJ1-2
D gene: NA
clone size: NA

CDR3 protein: CASSLTGNSPLHF
CDR3 DNA: TGTGCCAGCAGCTTGACAGGGAATTCACCCCTCCACTTT
V gene: TRBV5-6
J gene: TRBJ1-6
D gene: NA
clone size: NA

CDR3 protein: CSTRQCRVRGNQPQHF
CDR3 DNA: TGCAGCACCCGACAGTGTAGGGTACGGGGCAATCAGCCCCAGCATTTT
V gene: TRBV29-1
J gene: TRBJ1-5
D gene: NA
clone size: NA

CDR3 protein: CASTPIDSSSYNEQFF
CDR3 DNA: TGCGCCAGCACGCCAATAGACTCCAGCTCCTACAATGAGCAGTTCTTC
V gene: TRBV4-1
J gene: TRBJ2-1
D gene: NA
clone size: NA